Below, 27 T cell receptor beta chains from the same sample are listed, as sequenced in a study of technical replicates of blood from a handful of donors. Assay: immunoSEQ multiplex PCR; the TCRdb copy retains only in-frame clones and omits some. This sample yields around 79,000 clones, of which more than 85% are seen a single time; 0.25% belongs to the top ten. Sequencing input: T cells isolated from PBMCs. The source is a human donor in good health.

The rearrangement joins TRBV11-2 to TRBJ2-7; TRBD1 matches 9 bases. The CDR3 is 15 amino acids. The V gene end was trimmed by 6 bases and the J gene end by 2 bases; junction bases not matched to a gene: 8. CDR1 and CDR2 from the germline V gene are SGHAT and FQNNGV. CDR3 in DNA: TGTGCCAGCAGAAAGATCCGGGACAGGGCCTACGAGCAGTACTTC. Its protein is CASRKIRDRAYEQYF.

This chain links TRBV5-1 with TRBJ2-3; D possibly corresponds to TRBD2 (7 bases). The ends were cut back, 7 bases at V and 4 bases at J, with 10 bases in the middle. This CDR3 spans 12 amino acids. Germline CDR1 reads SGHRS; CDR2 reads YFSETQ. CDR3 coding DNA: TGCGCCAGCGGGGGGGGCCCAGATACGCAGTATTTT. This sequence encodes CASGGGPDTQYF.

The chain joins TRBV6-1 to TRBJ1-2; D remains unclear. V shed 4 bases and J shed 0 bases, with 9 bases lying between them. The CDR3 runs 14 residues. The germline V gene encodes CDR1 MNHNS and CDR2 SASEGT. Written as DNA, the CDR3 is TGTGCCAGCAGTGGCCGGAGGGCTAACTATGGCTACACCTTC. Amino acid sequence: CASSGRRANYGYTF.

V gene TRBV7-7 combines with J gene TRBJ2-3; a possible D gene is TRBD2 (6 bases). Germline CDR1 SSHAT, CDR2 FNYEAQ (reference sequence). V dropped 3 bases and J dropped 4 bases, with 14 bases sitting between them. CDR3 length: 15 residues. CDR3 region: CASSLGGGNADTQYF. In DNA form, the CDR3 reads TGTGCCAGCAGCTTGGGCGGAGGGAACGCAGATACGCAGTATTTT.

Here the CDR3 reads CASTDPRRGLAGYTF. The CDR3 region has the DNA TGTGCCAGCACCGATCCCCGGCGGGGATTAGCTGGCTACACCTTC. This chain joins TRBV27 and TRBJ1-2; D is ambiguous. There are 15 residues in the CDR3. The V end was cut by 7 bases, the J end by 7 bases, with 22 bases between. The germline CDR1 and CDR2 sequences are MNHEY and SMNVEV (reference sequence).

This rearrangement joins TRBV7-9 to TRBJ2-2; D may be TRBD2 (5 bases). V was cut by 8 bases and J by 12 bases, with 31 bases left in between. The CDR3 sequence is 17 residues long. Looked up from germline, CDR1 is SEHNR and CDR2 is FQNEAQ (reference sequence). In DNA form, the CDR3 reads TGTGCCAGCGGGAAAGGGCGGGCTGTAGGTAGCGTCCTGAAGCTGTTTTTT. Protein sequence: CASGKGRAVGSVLKLFF.

V usage is TRBV7-9 and J usage is TRBJ2-5; TRBD2 matches 9 bases. The CDR3 spans 15 residues. With V trimmed by 1 base and J by 4 bases, 4 bases remained unmatched. Germline CDR1 and CDR2: SEHNR and FQNEAQ (reference sequence). This chain's CDR3 is CASSLGLAGRETQYF. CDR3 bases: TGTGCCAGCAGCTTAGGGCTAGCGGGAAGAGAGACCCAGTACTTC.

The chain uses TRBV7-6 and TRBJ2-7; TRBD2 aligns across 7 bases. With 1 base clipped from V and 6 bases from J, the junction kept 6 bases outside the gene matches. Germline V gives CDR1 SGHVS, CDR2 FNYEAQ. CDR3 length: 14 amino acids. CDR3 residues: CASSLEAGAVEQYF. CDR3 in DNA: TGTGCCAGCAGCTTAGAGGCGGGAGCGGTCGAGCAGTACTTC.

The chain links TRBV7-8 to TRBJ2-7; the match to TRBD1 covers 9 bases. This CDR3 region has 15 residues. After removal of 3 bases from V and 2 bases from J, the junction contained 5 bases not matched to a gene. Germline CDR1 is SGHVS and CDR2 is FQNEAQ. DNA of the CDR3: TGTGCCAGCAGCTTGGGGGACAGGGAGACCTACGAGCAGTACTTC. Translation gives CASSLGDRETYEQYF.

There are a few counts of this clone. The V call is TRBV30, the J call TRBJ1-5, with a tentative D call TRBD1 (5 bases). The CDR3 sequence is 15 residues long. CDR1 is GTSNPN and CDR2 is SVGIG in the germline V gene (reference sequence). V was cut by 0 bases and J by 4 bases, with 13 bases left in between. The CDR3 loop is CAWSVGEEGNQPQHF. CDR3 DNA sequence: TGTGCCTGGAGTGTCGGAGAGGAGGGGAATCAGCCCCAGCATTTT.

The V gene is TRBV7-3, the J gene TRBJ2-7; 9 bases align to TRBD2. Germline CDR1 is SGHTA and CDR2 is FQGTGA. The CDR3 length is 14 residues. The V and J ends lost 3 bases and 4 bases, in that order; junction bases with no gene match: 4. CDR3 sequence reads: CASSFSSGGYEQYF. For the CDR3, the DNA is TGTGCCAGCAGCTTCTCCAGCGGGGGGTACGAGCAGTACTTC.

J is TRBJ1-1 and V is TRBV5-1; D possibly corresponds to TRBD1 (6 bases). The CDR3 has 17 amino acids. V was cut by 0 bases and J by 3 bases, with 18 bases left in between. The germline V gene has CDR1 SGHRS and CDR2 YFSETQ. CDR3 nucleotide sequence: TGCGCCAGCAGCTTGGCCGAGGCCAGGGGCGTTGACACTGAAGCTTTCTTT. It codes for CASSLAEARGVDTEAFF.

The rearrangement uses TRBV7-9 and TRBJ2-1; 9 positions agree with TRBD1. The trim removed 5 bases at V and 3 bases at J, leaving 5 bases unmatched. CDR1 is SEHNR, CDR2 FQNEAQ, per germline (reference sequence). The CDR3 length is 15 residues. The DNA of the CDR3 is TGTGCCAGCAGCCGACAGGGGGAGGTCTACAATGAGCAGTTCTTC. Translated: CASSRQGEVYNEQFF.

The chain uses TRBV6-5 and TRBJ2-6; D is unclear. Germline CDR1 reads MNHEY; CDR2 reads SVGAGI. This CDR3 is 14 amino acids long. Trimming removed 5 bases at V and 0 bases at J, with 5 bases between. CDR3 DNA sequence: TGTGCCAGCAGTCGGGTCTCTGGGGCCAACGTCCTGACTTTC. Translating gives CASSRVSGANVLTF.

This clone was picked up one time. The chain carries TRBV13 and TRBJ2-3; 7 bases align to TRBD2. With V trimmed by 2 bases and J by 3 bases, 17 bases remained unmatched. In germline, CDR1 is PRHDT, CDR2 FYEKMQ (reference sequence). The CDR3 is 19 residues long. The CDR3 bases are TGTGCCAGCAGCTTAACTTCCGCCACGGGACTATTAGTAACAGATACGCAGTATTTT. Its protein product is CASSLTSATGLLVTDTQYF.

The genes are TRBV7-5 and TRBJ1-2. TRBV7-5 is annotated as a pseudogene. The CDR3 totals 11 residues. This CDR3 reads CVRSLTVGYTF. Written as DNA, the CDR3 is TGTGTCAGAAGCTTAACTGTCGGCTACACCTTC.

This chain links TRBV2 with TRBJ1-2; 9 bases map to TRBD1. V gave up 8 bases and J gave up 4 bases; unmatched junction bases: 14. The CDR3 length is 16 residues. CDR1 SNHLY and CDR2 FYNNEI come from the germline V gene. CDR3 protein: CASLSRDRAVSYGYTF. CDR3 DNA: TGTGCCAGCTTGTCCCGGGACAGGGCCGTATCCTATGGCTACACCTTC.

The chain has TRBV19 and TRBJ2-1, with D maybe TRBD2 (6 bases). Germline values: CDR1 LNHDA, CDR2 SQIVND (reference sequence). V was pared by 0 bases and J by 8 bases, with 17 bases between. The CDR3 has 16 amino acids. The CDR3 spells CASSIDQKGGKDEQFF. In DNA form, the CDR3 reads TGTGCCAGTAGTATAGATCAGAAGGGAGGAAAGGATGAGCAGTTCTTC.

V usage is TRBV29-1 and J usage is TRBJ1-1; 8 bases line up with TRBD1. The CDR3 spans 16 residues. Germline loops: CDR1 SQVTM, CDR2 ANQGSEA. J lost 1 base, V lost 6 bases, and 13 bases had no gene match. As DNA, the CDR3 is TGCAGCGTCAGGACAGGGTCGACCTCTCAGAACACTGAAGCTTTCTTT. It codes for CSVRTGSTSQNTEAFF.

In its sample, this clone was seen once. The genes are TRBV9 and TRBJ2-1; TRBD1 aligns across 12 bases. CDR1 and CDR2 (germline): SGDLS, YYNGEE. The CDR3 is 19 residues long. V lost 0 bases, J lost 6 bases, and 13 bases stayed unmatched. The CDR3 region has the DNA TGTGCCAGCAGCGTAGGGGGACAGGGGGCCCCATTTAGACCCAATGAGCAGTTCTTC. Protein sequence: CASSVGGQGAPFRPNEQFF.

The chain carries TRBV5-1 and TRBJ2-7; 9 bases are shared with TRBD2. Germline CDR1 and CDR2: SGHRS and YFSETQ. Trimming cost V 2 bases and J 4 bases; bases outside gene matches: 7. The CDR3 sequence is 15 residues long. CDR3 DNA: TGCGCCAGCAGCTTATTTAGCGGGAGTGGGTACGAGCAGTACTTC. Encoded protein: CASSLFSGSGYEQYF. Supplemented by reference TRBV5-1 and TRBJ2-7, the full variable domain reads KAGVTQTPRYLIKTRGQQVTLSCSPISGHRSVSWYQQTPGQGLQFLFEYFSETQRNKGNFPGRFSGRQFSNSRSEMNVSTLELGDSALYLCASSLFSGSGYEQYFGPGTRLTVT.

The chain has TRBV5-1 and TRBJ2-7; 9 bases map to TRBD1. Germline V gives CDR1 SGHRS, CDR2 YFSETQ. The CDR3 contains 14 residues. Unmatched junction bases numbered 7, after V lost 4 bases and J lost 5 bases. This CDR3 is CASSVGTGRHEQYF. CDR3 nucleotide sequence: TGCGCCAGCAGCGTCGGGACAGGGCGGCACGAGCAGTACTTC. The entire variable domain, with the rest obtained from reference TRBV5-1 and TRBJ2-7, is as follows: KAGVTQTPRYLIKTRGQQVTLSCSPISGHRSVSWYQQTPGQGLQFLFEYFSETQRNKGNFPGRFSGRQFSNSRSEMNVSTLELGDSALYLCASSVGTGRHEQYFGPGTRLTVT.

The V call is TRBV2, the J call TRBJ2-7; D gene ambiguous. The germline CDR1 and CDR2 sequences are SNHLY and FYNNEI. The V and J ends lost 1 base and 4 bases respectively, with 8 bases between them. CDR3 length equals 13 residues. CDR3 DNA: TGTGCCAGCAGTGAAGAAGAGTTTTACGAGCAGTACTTC. Translating it yields CASSEEEFYEQYF.

The chain couples TRBV14 to TRBJ1-2; D gene uncertain. Germline lookup yields CDR1 SGHDN and CDR2 FVKESK. The CDR3 has 17 residues. Trimming shortened V by 4 bases and J by 4 bases, and 22 bases separated the two germline ends. In DNA form, the CDR3 reads TGTGCCAGCAGCCGCTCAAATGCGGTTCTTCGGATCTATGGCTACACCTTC. Protein product: CASSRSNAVLRIYGYTF. The full variable domain, completed using reference TRBV14 and TRBJ1-2, is EAGVTQFPSHSVIEKGQTVTLRCDPISGHDNLYWYRRVMGKEIKFLLHFVKESKQDESGMPNNRFLAERTGGTYSTLKVQPAELEDSGVYFCASSRSNAVLRIYGYTFGSGTRLTVV.

This rearrangement joins TRBV7-9 to TRBJ2-2; a weak D match, TRBD2 (5 bases). The CDR3 length is 17 residues. Between the trimmed V and J ends, which lost 3 bases and 3 bases, there was a span of 17 bases. Germline CDR1 and CDR2: SEHNR and FQNEAQ (reference sequence). The CDR3 DNA follows: TGTGCCAGCAGCTTTATTACTAGTCGCGGAGACACCGGGGAGCTGTTTTTT. Protein product: CASSFITSRGDTGELFF.

A word on this clone: The identical CDR3 is also encoded by other nucleotide sequences in the sample. The chain combines TRBV7-9 with TRBJ2-7; D ambiguous. CDR1 and CDR2 from the germline V gene are SEHNR and FQNEAQ (reference sequence). Trimming cost V 5 bases and J 1 base, with 3 bases left between them. The CDR3 length is 11 residues. The CDR3 bases are TGTGCCAGCAGCCCGTCCTACGAGCAGTACTTC. Amino acids: CASSPSYEQYF.

Only one count was recorded for this clone. V usage is TRBV19 and J usage is TRBJ2-2, with D tentatively TRBD1 (7 bases). The CDR3 is made up of 16 amino acids. The germline V and J ends were trimmed by 7 bases and 3 bases, with 18 bases remaining between them. Germline loops: CDR1 LNHDA, CDR2 SQIVND (reference sequence). This chain's CDR3 is CASIKPGGGHTGELFF. For the CDR3, the DNA is TGTGCCAGTATCAAACCCGGAGGGGGCCACACCGGGGAGCTGTTTTTT.